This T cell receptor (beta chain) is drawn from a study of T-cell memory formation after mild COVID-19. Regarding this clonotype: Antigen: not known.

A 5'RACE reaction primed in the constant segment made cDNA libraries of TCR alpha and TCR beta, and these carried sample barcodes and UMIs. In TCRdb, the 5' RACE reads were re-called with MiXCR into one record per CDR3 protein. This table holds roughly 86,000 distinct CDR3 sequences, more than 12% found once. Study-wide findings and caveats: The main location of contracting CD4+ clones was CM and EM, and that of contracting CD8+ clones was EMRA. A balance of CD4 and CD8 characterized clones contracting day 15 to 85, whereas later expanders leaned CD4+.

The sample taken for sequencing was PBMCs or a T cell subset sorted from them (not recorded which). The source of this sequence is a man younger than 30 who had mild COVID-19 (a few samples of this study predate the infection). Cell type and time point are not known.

The CDR3 DNA sequence: TGCGCCAGCAGCGACGGGACAGGGCCCTCGCCCCAGCATTTT. Amino acids: CASSDGTGPSPQHF. The chain couples TRBV5-1 to TRBJ1-5; the match to TRBD1 covers 9 bases. With 4 bases clipped from V and 9 bases from J, the junction kept 8 bases outside the gene matches. CDR3 length: 14 residues. Looked up from germline, CDR1 is SGHRS and CDR2 is YFSETQ.